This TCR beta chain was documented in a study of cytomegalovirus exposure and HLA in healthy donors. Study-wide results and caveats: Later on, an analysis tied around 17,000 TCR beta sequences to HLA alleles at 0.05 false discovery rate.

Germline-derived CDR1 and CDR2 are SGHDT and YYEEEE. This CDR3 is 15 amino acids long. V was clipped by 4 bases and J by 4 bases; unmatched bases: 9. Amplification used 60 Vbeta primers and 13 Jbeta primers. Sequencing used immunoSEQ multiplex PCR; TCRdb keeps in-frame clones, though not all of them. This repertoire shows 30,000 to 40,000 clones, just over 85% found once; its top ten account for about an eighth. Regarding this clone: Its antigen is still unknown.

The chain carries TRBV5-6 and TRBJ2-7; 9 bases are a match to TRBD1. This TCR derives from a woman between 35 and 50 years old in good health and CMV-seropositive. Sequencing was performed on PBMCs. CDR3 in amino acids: CASSPTDRGRYEQYF. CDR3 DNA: TGTGCCAGCAGCCCGACGGACAGGGGTAGGTACGAGCAGTACTTC.